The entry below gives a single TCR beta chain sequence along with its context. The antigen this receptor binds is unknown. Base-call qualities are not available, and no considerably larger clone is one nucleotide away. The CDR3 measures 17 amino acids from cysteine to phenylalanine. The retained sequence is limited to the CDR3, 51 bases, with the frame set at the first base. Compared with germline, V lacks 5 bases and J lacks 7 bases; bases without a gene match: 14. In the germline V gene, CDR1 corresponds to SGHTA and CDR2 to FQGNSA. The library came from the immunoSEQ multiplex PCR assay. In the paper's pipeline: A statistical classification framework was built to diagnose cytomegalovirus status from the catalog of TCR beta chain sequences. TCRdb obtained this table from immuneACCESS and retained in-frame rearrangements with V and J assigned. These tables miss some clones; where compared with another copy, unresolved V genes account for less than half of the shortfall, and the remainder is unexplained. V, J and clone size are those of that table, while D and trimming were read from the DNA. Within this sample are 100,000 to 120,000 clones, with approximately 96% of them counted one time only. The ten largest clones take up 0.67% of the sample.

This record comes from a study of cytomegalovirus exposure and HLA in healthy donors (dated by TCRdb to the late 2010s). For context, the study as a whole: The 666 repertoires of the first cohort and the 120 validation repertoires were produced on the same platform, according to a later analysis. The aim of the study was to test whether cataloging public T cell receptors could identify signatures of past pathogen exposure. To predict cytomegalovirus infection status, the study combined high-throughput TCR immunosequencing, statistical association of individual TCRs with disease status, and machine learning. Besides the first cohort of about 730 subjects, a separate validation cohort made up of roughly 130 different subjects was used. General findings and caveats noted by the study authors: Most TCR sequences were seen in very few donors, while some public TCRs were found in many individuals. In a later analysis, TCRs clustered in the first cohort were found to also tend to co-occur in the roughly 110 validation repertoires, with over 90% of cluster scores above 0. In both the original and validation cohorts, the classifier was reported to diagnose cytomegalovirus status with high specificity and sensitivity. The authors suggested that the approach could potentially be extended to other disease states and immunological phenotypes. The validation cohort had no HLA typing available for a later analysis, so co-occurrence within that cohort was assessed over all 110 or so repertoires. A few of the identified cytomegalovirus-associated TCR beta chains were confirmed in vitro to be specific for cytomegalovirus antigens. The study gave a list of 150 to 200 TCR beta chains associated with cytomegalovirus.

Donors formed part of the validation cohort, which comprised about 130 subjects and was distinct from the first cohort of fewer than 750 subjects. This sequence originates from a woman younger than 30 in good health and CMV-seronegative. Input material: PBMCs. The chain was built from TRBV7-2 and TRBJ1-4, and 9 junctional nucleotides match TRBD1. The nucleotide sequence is TGTGCCAGCAGCAAACCGAAAATACAGGGGGCGCGTGAAAAACTGTTTTTT. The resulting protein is CASSKPKIQGAREKLFF.